Shown below are 10 T cell receptor beta chains from a single sample sequenced in a study of T cells in Graves' hyperthyroidism and ophthalmopathy. What was amplified from RNA transcripts were TCR beta CDR3 regions. A first-round RT-PCR of the TCR CDR3 used the HTBI primer set. Each CDR3 protein is one row after TCRdb ran MiXCR on the multiplex PCR reads. The repertoire holds 500,000 to 800,000 distinct CDR3 sequences, more than 12% seen once, with about an eighth in the top ten. Sequenced: blood. Receptors originate from a woman between 50 and 59 years old with Graves' ophthalmopathy.

The table lists this clonotype with many counts. This chain joins TRBV7-9 and TRBJ2-5; no reliable D call. The V gene's germline CDR1 is SEHNR and CDR2 FQNEAQ (reference sequence). The CDR3 extends over 14 amino acids. Trimming shortened V by 5 bases and J by 5 bases, and 15 bases separated the two germline ends. CDR3 loop: CASSPGDRRETQYF. The CDR3 DNA reads as TGTGCCAGCAGCCCCGGAGATAGGCGGGAGACCCAGTACTTC.

This clonotype has a count of ten or more. The rearrangement uses TRBV20-1 and TRBJ1-4; D remains ambiguous. This CDR3 is built from 14 residues. CDR1 and CDR2 from the germline V gene are DFQATT and SNEGSKA (reference sequence). Trimming took 2 bases from V and 3 from J, leaving 10 bases between them. CDR3 sequence (DNA): TGCAGTGCTAGATCCCGGACTGCTAATGAAAAACTGTTTTTT. As protein: CSARSRTANEKLFF.

This clonotype was observed at least ten times. This chain links TRBV2 with TRBJ2-1, with D possibly being TRBD1 or TRBD2 (5 bases each). The CDR3 is made up of 18 amino acids. Trimming removed 1 base at V and 6 bases at J, with 22 bases between. Germline assignment: CDR1 SNHLY and CDR2 FYNNEI. DNA of the CDR3: TGTGCCAGCAGTGAAGGGGGACGAACCGAAACCTGGGGCAATGAGCAGTTCTTC. Translation gives CASSEGGRTETWGNEQFF.

This clonotype came up a few times. The chain is built from TRBV4-1 and TRBJ1-1, with D perhaps matching TRBD1 (5 bases). The CDR3 sequence is 18 residues long. Germline V gene sequence: CDR1 MGHRA, CDR2 YSYEKL. The ends were cut back, 4 bases at V and 3 bases at J, with 24 bases in the middle. CDR3 bases: TGCGCCAGCAGCCCAAGTATCATTATGGGGGATAGGTACACTGAAGCTTTCTTT. This sequence encodes CASSPSIIMGDRYTEAFF.

This clonotype came up many times. J is TRBJ2-3 and V is TRBV20-1; 9 bases align to TRBD2. This CDR3 comprises 17 residues. Per germline, CDR1 DFQATT and CDR2 SNEGSKA (reference sequence). The J segment lost 1 base and the V segment lost 2 bases, leaving 10 bases of the junction unmatched. CDR3 amino acids: CSARPRYRLAGTDTQYF. CDR3 DNA: TGCAGTGCTAGACCCCGATATAGACTAGCGGGCACAGATACGCAGTATTTT.

This clonotype was detected ten times or more. The gene calls are TRBV9 and TRBJ2-7; TRBD1 is a possible D gene (5 bases). With 2 bases removed from V and 7 bases from J, the gap between germline ends came to 16 bases. The CDR3 consists of 14 residues. The germline gives CDR1 SGDLS, CDR2 YYNGEE. CDR3 DNA: TGTGCCAGCAGCGTTGGGGCCTCATCCCTGGAGCAGTACTTC. Its translation: CASSVGASSLEQYF. Full variable domain (remainder filled in from reference TRBV9 and TRBJ2-7): DSGVTQTPKHLITATGQRVTLRCSPRSGDLSVYWYQQSLDQGLQFLIQYYNGEERAKGNILERFSAQQFPDLHSELNLSSLELGDSALYFCASSVGASSLEQYFGPGTRLTVT.

Ten or more counts support this clonotype. The junction and the germline gene differ at one end; a read error may be behind it. The chain couples TRBV5-1 to TRBJ1-1; D is ambiguous. This CDR3 contains 14 residues. Germline V CDR1 and CDR2: SGHRS, YFSETQ. The CDR3 is CASSLRGRDTEAFF. As DNA, the CDR3 is TGTGCCAGCAGTTTACGGGGAAGAGACACTGAAGCTTTCTTT.

This clonotype was picked up many times. The chain carries TRBV9 and TRBJ2-7; the match to TRBD2 covers 15 bases. CDR1 is SGDLS and CDR2 is YYNGEE in the germline V gene. The CDR3 sequence is 18 residues long. The junction had 13 bases not matched to a gene; V was cut back by 3 bases and J by 6 bases. The CDR3, as DNA: TGTGCCAGCAGCGAACGCCCGGGACTAGCGGGGGGTCCCCTCGAGCAGTACTTC. Its protein is CASSERPGLAGGPLEQYF.

This clonotype showed up just a few times. V gene TRBV20-1 combines with J gene TRBJ2-3; D is uncertain. From germline, CDR1 is DFQATT and CDR2 SNEGSKA (reference sequence). The CDR3 loop spans 11 amino acids. The V gene lost 5 bases and the J gene lost 7 bases, with 10 bases spanning the gap. The CDR3 DNA reads TGCAGTGCTGCCTCAGGTTATACGCAGTATTTT. Translation gives CSAASGYTQYF.

This clonotype was recorded at least ten times. This CDR3 reads CASSSRRNNNEQFF. CDR3 in DNA: TGTGCCAGCAGCTCGCGCAGGAATAACAATGAGCAGTTCTTC. The chain recombines TRBV7-2 with TRBJ2-1; D uncertain. The length of the CDR3 is 14 residues. Germline CDR1 reads SGHTA; CDR2 reads FQGNSA. Trimming removed 4 bases from V and 5 bases from J, with 12 bases in between. The complete variable domain, with remaining parts taken from reference TRBV7-2 and TRBJ2-1, reads GAGVSQSPSNKVTEKGKDVELRCDPISGHTALYWYRQSLGQGLEFLIYFQGNSAPDKSGLPSDRFSAERTGGSVSTLTIQRTQQEDSAVYLCASSSRRNNNEQFFGPGTRLTVL.